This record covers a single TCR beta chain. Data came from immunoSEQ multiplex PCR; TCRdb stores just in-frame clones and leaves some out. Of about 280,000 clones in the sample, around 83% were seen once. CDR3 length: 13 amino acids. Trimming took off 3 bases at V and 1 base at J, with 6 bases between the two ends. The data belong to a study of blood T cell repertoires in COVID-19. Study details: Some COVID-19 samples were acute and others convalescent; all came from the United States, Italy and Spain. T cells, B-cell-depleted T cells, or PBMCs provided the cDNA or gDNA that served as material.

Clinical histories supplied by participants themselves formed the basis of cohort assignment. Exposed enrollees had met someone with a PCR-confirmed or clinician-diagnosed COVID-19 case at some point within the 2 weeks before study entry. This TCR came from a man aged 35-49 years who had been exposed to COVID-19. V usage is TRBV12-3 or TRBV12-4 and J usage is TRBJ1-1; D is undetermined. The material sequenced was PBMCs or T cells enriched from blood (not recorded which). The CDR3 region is CASSLYRNTEAFF. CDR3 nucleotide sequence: TGTGCCAGCAGTTTGTATAGGAACACTGAAGCTTTCTTT.